These 13 T cell receptor beta chains originate from one sample sequenced in a study of vaccination and CD4 T cells after COVID-19 (dated by TCRdb to 2021 to 2024). These receptors' antigens are unknown. The library was obtained by PCR. The instrument was an Illumina iSeq 100. DNA from cultured CD4+ T cells underwent TCR sequencing with the Oncomine TCR Beta short-read assay at the Johns Hopkins FTIC core. TCRdb cleaned the public reads at Q25 with fastp, built clones with MiXCR and kept in-frame beta chains. A single entry per CDR3 protein holds the most common genes and DNA from its merged rows. A total of some 18,000 distinct CDR3 sequences appear in this sample, roughly two fifths of them only once. The ten biggest clones cover 7.2% of the sample. The treatment or condition label on this specimen signifies: roughly ten-day PBMC culture with coronavirus spike peptide pools or control peptides (ViraFEST assay).

The sample was CD4+ T cells from blood, cultured in vitro, taken after SARS-CoV-2 vaccination. Receptors originate from a human donor who had recovered from COVID-19.

This chain joins TRBV15 and TRBJ2-7, with 9 bases lining up with TRBD1. The CDR3 spans 16 residues. Germline V gene data show CDR1 as LNHNV and CDR2 as YYDKDF (reference sequence). After removal of 3 bases from V and 3 bases from J, the junction contained 9 bases not matched to a gene. CDR3 in amino acids: CATSRIYRGQVYEQYF. The CDR3, as DNA: TGTGCCACCAGCAGGATATACAGGGGGCAGGTCTACGAGCAGTACTTC.

The gene calls are TRBV5-8 and TRBJ2-1, with 7 bases fitting TRBD2. Germline V gives CDR1 SGHTS, CDR2 YDEGEE. The CDR3 sequence is 16 residues long. The ends lost 0 bases at V and 3 bases at J; junction bases unmatched: 6. CDR3 coding DNA: TGTGCCAGCAGCTTGGGTCGACTAGCTATCTACAATGAGCAGTTCTTC. Its protein is CASSLGRLAIYNEQFF. The whole variable domain, filled in from reference TRBV5-8 and TRBJ2-1, reads EAGVTQSPTHLIKTRGQQATLRCSPISGHTSVYWYQQALGLGLQFLLWYDEGEERNRGNFPPRFSGRQFPNYSSELNVNALELEDSALYLCASSLGRLAIYNEQFFGPGTRLTVL.

A few counts support this clonotype. The chain links TRBV7-9 to TRBJ2-5; 8 nucleotides match TRBD2. J was trimmed by 4 bases and V by 7 bases; bases with no gene match: 14. Germline-derived CDR1 and CDR2 are SEHNR and FQNEAQ (reference sequence). CDR3 size: 16 residues. The CDR3 reads CASTLDISGEGETQYF. DNA for the CDR3: TGTGCCAGCACCCTAGACATTAGCGGGGAAGGAGAGACCCAGTACTTC. Looking up the rest from reference TRBV7-9 and TRBJ2-5 gives the full variable domain: DTGVSQNPRHKITKRGQNVTFRCDPISEHNRLYWYRQTLGQGPEFLTYFQNEAQLEKSRLLSDRFSAERPKGSFSTLEIQRTEQGDSAMYLCASTLDISGEGETQYFGPGTRLLVL.

This clonotype was counted a few times. V is TRBV7-2 and J is TRBJ1-6, with D possibly TRBD1 on 5 matching bases. The germline V and J ends were trimmed by 1 base and 9 bases, with 13 bases remaining between them. Germline V gene sequence: CDR1 SGHTA, CDR2 FQGNSA. This CDR3 region has 15 residues. CDR3 in DNA: TGTGCCAGCAGCTTAGATTCTCAGGGAAGTTCACCCCTCCACTTT. Translation gives CASSLDSQGSSPLHF.

The J gene is TRBJ2-3, the V gene TRBV30, with 7 bases fitting TRBD2. The germline V gene encodes CDR1 GTSNPN and CDR2 SVGIG (reference sequence). V gave up 2 bases and J gave up 2 bases; unmatched junction bases: 10. This CDR3 is built from 16 residues. The CDR3 nucleotides read TGTGCCTGGAGTTTAATAGGCGGGGGAACCACAGATACGCAGTATTTT. It specifies CAWSLIGGGTTDTQYF.

This clonotype has just one count. The DNA of the CDR3 is TGCAGTGCTAGAGATCATGGGGTATGTGGCTACACCTTC. The encoded protein is CSARDHGVCGYTF. The chain carries TRBV20-1 and TRBJ1-2; D uncertain. The germline gives CDR1 DFQATT, CDR2 SNEGSKA (reference sequence). The CDR3 is 13 amino acids. The V end lost 0 bases, the J end lost 7 bases, and 12 bases lay between the germline ends.

The chain carries TRBV28 and TRBJ1-2; the match to TRBD1 covers 10 bases. CDR3 size: 18 residues. Germline trimming cut 2 bases from V and 4 bases from J; bases unmatched to any gene: 13. From germline, CDR1 is MDHEN and CDR2 SYDVKM. CDR3 sequence: CASSLNRRDRGHVYGYTF. The CDR3 coding sequence is TGTGCCAGCAGTTTAAACCGCCGAGACAGGGGGCACGTCTATGGCTACACCTTC.

V usage is TRBV11-2 and J usage is TRBJ2-5; the D gene could be TRBD1 or TRBD2 (6 bases each). CDR3 length: 16 residues. Between the trimmed V and J ends, which lost 7 bases and 5 bases, there was a span of 23 bases. The germline gives CDR1 SGHAT, CDR2 FQNNGV. Here the CDR3 reads CASIKGGGPYGETQYF. The CDR3 nucleotides are TGTGCCAGCATTAAGGGGGGCGGGCCTTATGGGGAGACCCAGTACTTC.

This clonotype was found a few times. The gene calls are TRBV27 and TRBJ1-1; a possible D gene is TRBD1 (5 bases). Trimming left V 6 bases short and J 1 base short, with 12 bases between. The germline gives CDR1 MNHEY, CDR2 SMNVEV (reference sequence). This CDR3 contains 14 residues. CDR3 bases: TGTGCCAGCAGCCACTACGGGGGGAACACTGAAGCTTTCTTT. Residues: CASSHYGGNTEAFF.

The V call is TRBV7-2, the J call TRBJ1-2; the D is unclear. This CDR3 is 13 amino acids long. The V gene lost 2 bases and the J gene lost 2 bases, with 6 bases spanning the gap. Germline lookup yields CDR1 SGHTA and CDR2 FQGNSA. CDR3 residues: CASSLNTNYGYTF. The CDR3 coding sequence is TGTGCCAGCAGCTTAAACACCAACTATGGCTACACCTTC.

The chain combines TRBV7-9 with TRBJ1-2, with 8 bases aligning to TRBD1. This CDR3 region has 15 residues. Germline CDR1 and CDR2: SEHNR and FQNEAQ (reference sequence). The trim removed 3 bases at V and 3 bases at J, leaving 6 bases unmatched. The CDR3 DNA follows: TGTGCCAGCAGCTTGGCGGGACAGGTGGACTATGGCTACACCTTC. This translates into CASSLAGQVDYGYTF.

This clonotype occurred a few times. J is TRBJ2-1 and V is TRBV24-1, with 7 positions matching TRBD1. The length of the CDR3 is 16 residues. Germline V gene lookup returns CDR1 KGHDR and CDR2 SFDVKD. V lost 4 bases and J lost 0; bases outside the gene matches: 5. The CDR3 loop reads CATSDLQGSSYNEQFF. The DNA for the CDR3 is TGTGCCACCAGTGACTTACAGGGGAGCTCCTACAATGAGCAGTTCTTC.

This clonotype has a handful of counts. The DNA of the CDR3 is TGCAGTGCTAGAGATTCCAAGCCGCTTAGCAATCAGCCCCAGCATTTT. As protein: CSARDSKPLSNQPQHF. The chain carries TRBV20-1 and TRBJ1-5; D gene ambiguous. Trimming took 0 bases from V and 0 from J, leaving 12 bases between them. Germline CDR1 DFQATT, CDR2 SNEGSKA (reference sequence). The CDR3 is made up of 16 amino acids.